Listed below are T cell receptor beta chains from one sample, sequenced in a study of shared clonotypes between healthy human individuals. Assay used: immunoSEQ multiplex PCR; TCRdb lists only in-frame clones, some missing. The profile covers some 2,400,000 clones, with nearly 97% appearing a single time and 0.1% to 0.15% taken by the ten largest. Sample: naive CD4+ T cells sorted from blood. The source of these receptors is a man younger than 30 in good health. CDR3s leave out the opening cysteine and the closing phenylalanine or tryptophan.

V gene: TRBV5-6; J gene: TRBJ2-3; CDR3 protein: ASSQGGSTDTQY
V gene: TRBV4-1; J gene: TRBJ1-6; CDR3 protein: ASSQGQGYSPLH
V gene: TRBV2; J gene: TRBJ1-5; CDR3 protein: ASTRTGANQPQH
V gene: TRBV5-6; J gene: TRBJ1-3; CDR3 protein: ASSLFGNTIY
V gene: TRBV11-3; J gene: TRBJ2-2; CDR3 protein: AGSLSSGSPGELF
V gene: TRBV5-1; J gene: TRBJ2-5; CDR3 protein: ASGLAGAETQY
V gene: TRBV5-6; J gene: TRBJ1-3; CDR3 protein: ASSSGYPSGNTIY
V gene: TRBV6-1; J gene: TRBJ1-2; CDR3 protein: ASSPGHPYGYT
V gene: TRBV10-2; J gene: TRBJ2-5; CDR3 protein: ASSREETQY
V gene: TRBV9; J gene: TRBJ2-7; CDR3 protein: ASSVGVSGRIYEQY